This note documents a single T cell receptor (beta chain) sequence. Profiled with immunoSEQ multiplex PCR; TCRdb holds only in-frame clones, not every one. This sample has 50,000 to 75,000 clones, with roughly four fifths found just once. Germline trimming cut 5 bases from V and 2 bases from J; bases unmatched to any gene: 4. CDR1 is SGHVS, CDR2 FQNEAQ, per germline. The length of the CDR3 is 14 residues. These data come from a study of OX40 agonist ivuxolimab in advanced cancers. The TCR comes from an adult with an advanced solid tumor such as melanoma, head and neck, liver or kidney cancer. V usage is TRBV7-8 and J usage is TRBJ1-2, with 8 bases matching TRBD1. The specimen was CD4+ or CD8+ T cells sorted from blood, collected in a trial of the OX40 agonist ivuxolimab. The DNA for the CDR3 is TGTGCCAGCAGCGTCCCAGGGGGCAACTATGGCTACACCTTC. This codes for CASSVPGGNYGYTF.